This TCR beta chain was sequenced for a study of cytomegalovirus exposure and HLA in healthy donors. With V trimmed by 6 bases and J by 5 bases, 8 bases remained unmatched. Germline V lookup: CDR1 SGHVS, CDR2 FQNEAQ. The CDR3 runs 15 residues. Study outcomes and limitations: In a later analysis, productive TCRs from donors in an Asian-associated ancestry cluster reportedly carried fewer N-insertions than the cohort mean. The listing of 150 to 200 TCR beta chains classed them as cytomegalovirus-associated.

With respect to this clone: The antigen remains unidentified.

The PCR made use of 60 Vbeta and 13 Jbeta primers. Some clones are missing from TCRdb's copy, which holds only in-frame ones; the method was immunoSEQ multiplex PCR. This sample has around 100,000 clones, with 60% to 85% found just once. V and J are TRBV7-8 and TRBJ2-3; 10 bases line up with TRBD2. Sequenced material: PBMCs. The source is a man aged 45-65 years in good health and CMV-seronegative. CDR3 residues: CASSFSGGMIDTQYF. DNA of the CDR3: TGTGCCAGCAGTTTTAGCGGGGGGATGATAGATACGCAGTATTTT. Supplemented by reference TRBV7-8 and TRBJ2-3, the full variable domain reads GAGVSQSPRYKVAKRGQDVALRCDPISGHVSLFWYQQALGQGPEFLTYFQNEAQLDKSGLPSDRFFAERPEGSVSTLKIQRTQQEDSAVYLCASSFSGGMIDTQYFGPGTRLTVL.